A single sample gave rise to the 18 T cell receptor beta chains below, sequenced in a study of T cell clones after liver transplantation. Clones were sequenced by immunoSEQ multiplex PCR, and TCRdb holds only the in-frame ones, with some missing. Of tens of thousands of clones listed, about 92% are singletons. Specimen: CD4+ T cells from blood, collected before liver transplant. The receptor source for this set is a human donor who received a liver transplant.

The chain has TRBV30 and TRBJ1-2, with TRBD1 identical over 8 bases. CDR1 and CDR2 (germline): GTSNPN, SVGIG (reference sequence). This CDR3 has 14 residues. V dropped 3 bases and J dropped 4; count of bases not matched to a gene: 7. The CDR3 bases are TGTGCCTGGAGCGGGCTCGACAGGGGCTATGGCTACACCTTC. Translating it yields CAWSGLDRGYGYTF. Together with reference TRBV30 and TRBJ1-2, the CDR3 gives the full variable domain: SQTIHQWPATLVQPVGSPLSLECTVEGTSNPNLYWYRQAAGRGLQLLFYSVGIGQISSEVPQNLSASRPQDRQFILSSKKLLLSDSGFYLCAWSGLDRGYGYTFGSGTRLTVV.

The CDR3 region has the DNA TGTGCCTGGAGGGCGGGGGGGAAAAATCAGCCCCAGCATTTT. Its protein is CAWRAGGKNQPQHF. This chain links TRBV30 with TRBJ1-5, with D maybe TRBD1 (5 bases). Trimming cost V 3 bases and J 4 bases, with 13 bases left between them. The CDR3 consists of 14 residues. Germline values: CDR1 GTSNPN, CDR2 SVGIG (reference sequence).

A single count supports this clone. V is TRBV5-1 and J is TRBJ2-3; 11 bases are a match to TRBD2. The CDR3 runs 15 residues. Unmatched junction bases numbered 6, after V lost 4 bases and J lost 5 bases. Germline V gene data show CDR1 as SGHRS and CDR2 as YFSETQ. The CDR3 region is CASSLSGRAGDTQYF. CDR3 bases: TGCGCCAGCAGCCTTAGCGGGAGGGCCGGAGATACGCAGTATTTT.

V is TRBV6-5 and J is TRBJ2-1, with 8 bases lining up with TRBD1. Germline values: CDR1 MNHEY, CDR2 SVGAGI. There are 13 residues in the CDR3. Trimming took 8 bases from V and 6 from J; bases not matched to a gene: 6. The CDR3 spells CASCRQGTNEQFF. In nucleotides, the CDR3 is TGTGCCAGCTGCCGACAGGGGACCAATGAGCAGTTCTTC.

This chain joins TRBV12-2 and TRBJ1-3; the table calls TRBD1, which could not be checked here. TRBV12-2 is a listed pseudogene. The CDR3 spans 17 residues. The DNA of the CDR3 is TGTGCAAGTCGCTTAGCGATGGACAGGGACTCTGGAAACACCATATATTTT. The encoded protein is CASRLAMDRDSGNTIYF.

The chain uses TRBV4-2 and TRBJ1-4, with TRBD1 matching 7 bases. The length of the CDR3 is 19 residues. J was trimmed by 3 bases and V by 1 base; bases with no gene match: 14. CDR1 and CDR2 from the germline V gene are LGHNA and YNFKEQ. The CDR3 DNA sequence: TGTGCCAGCAGCCAAGTACGGGACAGCTACCCAAGGGCTAATGAAAAACTGTTTTTT. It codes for CASSQVRDSYPRANEKLFF.

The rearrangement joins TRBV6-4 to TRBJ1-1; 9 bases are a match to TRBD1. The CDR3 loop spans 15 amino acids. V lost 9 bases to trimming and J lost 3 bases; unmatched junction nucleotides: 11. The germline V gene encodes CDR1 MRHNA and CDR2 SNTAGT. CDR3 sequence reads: CASYRDRECYTEAFF. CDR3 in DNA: TGTGCCAGTTACCGGGACAGGGAGTGTTACACTGAAGCTTTCTTT.

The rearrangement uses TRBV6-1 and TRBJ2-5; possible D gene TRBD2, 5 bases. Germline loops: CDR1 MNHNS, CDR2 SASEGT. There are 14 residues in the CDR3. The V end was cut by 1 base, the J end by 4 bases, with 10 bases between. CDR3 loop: CASSEGAGGETQYF. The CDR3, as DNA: TGTGCCAGCAGTGAAGGGGCCGGAGGAGAGACCCAGTACTTC.

The CDR3 reads CASTLQGLSGNTIYF. Written as DNA, the CDR3 is TGTGCCAGCACCCTACAGGGTTTATCTGGAAACACCATATATTTT. The V call is TRBV5-5, the J call TRBJ1-3; D may be TRBD1 (6 bases). CDR3 length: 15 residues. CDR1 and CDR2 from the germline V gene are SGHKS and YYEKEE (reference sequence). Trimming left V 6 bases short and J 1 base short, with 14 bases between.

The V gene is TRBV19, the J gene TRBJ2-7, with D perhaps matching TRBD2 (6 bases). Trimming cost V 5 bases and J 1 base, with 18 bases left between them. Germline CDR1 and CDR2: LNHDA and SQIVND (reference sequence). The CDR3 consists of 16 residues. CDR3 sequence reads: CASSASGSRPSYEQYF. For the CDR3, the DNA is TGTGCCAGTAGTGCCTCCGGGAGCCGGCCTTCCTACGAGCAGTACTTC.

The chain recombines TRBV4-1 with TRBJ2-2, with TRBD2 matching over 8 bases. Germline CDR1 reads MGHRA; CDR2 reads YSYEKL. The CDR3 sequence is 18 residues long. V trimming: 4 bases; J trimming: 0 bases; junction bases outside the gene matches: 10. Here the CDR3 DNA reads TGCGCCAGCAGCCCCCGGGGGGGAGCGTACGCGAACACCGGGGAGCTGTTTTTT. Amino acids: CASSPRGGAYANTGELFF.

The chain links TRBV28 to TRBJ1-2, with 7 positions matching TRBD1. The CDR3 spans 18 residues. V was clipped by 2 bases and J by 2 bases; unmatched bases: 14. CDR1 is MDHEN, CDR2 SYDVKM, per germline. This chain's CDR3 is CASSLQFRDRLYNYGYTF. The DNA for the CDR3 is TGTGCCAGCAGTTTACAATTCCGGGACAGACTTTACAACTATGGCTACACCTTC.

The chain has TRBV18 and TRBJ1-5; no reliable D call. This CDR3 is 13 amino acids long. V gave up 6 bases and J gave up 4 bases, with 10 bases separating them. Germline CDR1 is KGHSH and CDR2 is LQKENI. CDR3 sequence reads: CASSPNGNQPQHF. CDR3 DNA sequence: TGTGCCAGCTCCCCCAATGGGAATCAGCCCCAGCATTTT. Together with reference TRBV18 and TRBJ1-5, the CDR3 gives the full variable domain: NAGVMQNPRHLVRRRGQEARLRCSPMKGHSHVYWYRQLPEEGLKFMVYLQKENIIDESGMPKERFSAEFPKEGPSILRIQQVVRGDSAAYFCASSPNGNQPQHFGDGTRLSIL.

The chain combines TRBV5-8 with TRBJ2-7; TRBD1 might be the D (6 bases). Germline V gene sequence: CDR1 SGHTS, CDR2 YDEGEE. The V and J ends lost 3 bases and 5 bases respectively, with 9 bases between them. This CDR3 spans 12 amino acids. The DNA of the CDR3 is TGTGCCAGCAGCTACCGGGACAACGAGCAGTACTTC. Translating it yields CASSYRDNEQYF. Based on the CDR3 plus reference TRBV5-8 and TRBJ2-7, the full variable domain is EAGVTQSPTHLIKTRGQQATLRCSPISGHTSVYWYQQALGLGLQFLLWYDEGEERNRGNFPPRFSGRQFPNYSSELNVNALELEDSALYLCASSYRDNEQYFGPGTRLTVT.

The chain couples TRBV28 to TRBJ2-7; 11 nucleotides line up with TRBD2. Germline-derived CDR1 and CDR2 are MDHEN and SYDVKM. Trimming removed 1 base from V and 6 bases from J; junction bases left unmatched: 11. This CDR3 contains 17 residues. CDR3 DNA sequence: TGTGCCAGCAGTTTATTCGATTTAGCGGGAGGGCCGGGCGAGCAGTACTTC. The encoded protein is CASSLFDLAGGPGEQYF.

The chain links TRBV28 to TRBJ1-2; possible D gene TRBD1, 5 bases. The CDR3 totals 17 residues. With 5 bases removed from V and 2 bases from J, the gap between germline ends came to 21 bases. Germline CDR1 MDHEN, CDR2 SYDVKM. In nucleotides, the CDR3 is TGTGCCAGCAGTGCCTTCGGGTTAGGGGACGGGAACTATGGCTACACCTTC. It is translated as CASSAFGLGDGNYGYTF.

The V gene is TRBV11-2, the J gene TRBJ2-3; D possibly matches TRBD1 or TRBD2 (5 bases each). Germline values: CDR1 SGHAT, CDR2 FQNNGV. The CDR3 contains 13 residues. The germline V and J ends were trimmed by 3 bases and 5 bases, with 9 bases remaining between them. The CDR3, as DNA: TGTGCCAGCAGCTTTGGGACCATAGATACGCAGTATTTT. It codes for CASSFGTIDTQYF.

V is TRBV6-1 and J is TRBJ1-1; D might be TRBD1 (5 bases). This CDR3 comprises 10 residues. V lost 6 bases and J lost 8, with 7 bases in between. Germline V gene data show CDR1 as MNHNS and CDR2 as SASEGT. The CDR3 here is CASRPGEAFF. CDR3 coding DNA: TGTGCCAGCAGACCAGGGGAAGCTTTCTTT.